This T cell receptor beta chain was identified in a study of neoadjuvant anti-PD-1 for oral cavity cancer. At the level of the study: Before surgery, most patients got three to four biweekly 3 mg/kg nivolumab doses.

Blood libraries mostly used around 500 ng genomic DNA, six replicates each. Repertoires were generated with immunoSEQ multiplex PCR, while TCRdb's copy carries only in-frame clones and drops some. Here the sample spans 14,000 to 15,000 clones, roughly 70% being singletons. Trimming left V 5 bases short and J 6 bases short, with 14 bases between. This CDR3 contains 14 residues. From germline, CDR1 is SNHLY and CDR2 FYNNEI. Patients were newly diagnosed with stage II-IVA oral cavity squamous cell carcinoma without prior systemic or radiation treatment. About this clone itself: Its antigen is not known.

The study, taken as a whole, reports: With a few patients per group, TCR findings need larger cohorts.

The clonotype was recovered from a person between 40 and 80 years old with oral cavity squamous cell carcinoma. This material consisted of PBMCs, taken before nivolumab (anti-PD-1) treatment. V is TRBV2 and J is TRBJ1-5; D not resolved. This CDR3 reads CASSLSYLSQPQHF. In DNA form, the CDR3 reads TGTGCCAGCAGTCTATCTTACTTGAGTCAGCCCCAGCATTTT.